The next 32 T cell receptor beta chains were all read from a single sample in a study of human versus mouse CDR3 diversity and MHC coevolution (TCRdb year 2017). The library was made by the immunoSEQ multiplex PCR assay. The clones in this table, taken by TCRdb from immuneACCESS, are in-frame only. Not every clone is retained; where verified, under half of the shortfall comes from an unresolved V gene, and the cause of the rest is unknown. For this sample there are 60,000 to 95,000 clones; just under 95% appear just once. Roughly 0.16% of the sample is held by the ten biggest clonotypes. Material: naive CD4+ T cells from blood. This specimen's cell subset or site label, interpreted: CD45RO-negative CD62L-positive naive CD4 T cells. All receptors derive from a person aged 25 to 69 in good health.

The V gene is TRBV11-2, the J gene TRBJ2-5, with 16 bases fitting TRBD2. This CDR3 region has 17 residues. Per germline, CDR1 SGHAT and CDR2 FQNNGV. J lost 4 bases, V lost 10 bases, and 12 bases had no gene match. CDR3 loop: CATSKGGTSGGGETQYF. The CDR3 coding sequence is TGTGCCACCTCAAAAGGCGGGACTAGCGGGGGGGGAGAGACCCAGTACTTC.

A single count supports this clone. The gene calls are TRBV29-1 and TRBJ1-1; D is perhaps TRBD1 (5 bases). The V end was cut by 6 bases, the J end by 2 bases, with 16 bases between. Germline values: CDR1 SQVTM, CDR2 ANQGSEA. CDR3 length: 14 residues. As DNA, the CDR3 is TGCAGCGTCGTACTGACAGCTTTAAACACTGAAGCTTTCTTT. Translated: CSVVLTALNTEAFF.

The rearrangement uses TRBV6-6 and TRBJ2-7, with 10 positions matching TRBD1. The CDR3 has 14 residues. The ends lost 6 bases at V and 4 bases at J; junction bases unmatched: 6. Germline CDR1 reads MNHNY; CDR2 reads SVGAGI (reference sequence). The CDR3 bases are TGTGCCAGCAGGTCGACAGGGGGCGCGTACGAGCAGTACTTC. This translates into CASRSTGGAYEQYF.

The rearrangement links TRBV5-1 to TRBJ2-1; D might be TRBD2 (5 bases). V was cut by 0 bases and J by 7 bases, with 8 bases left in between. CDR1 and CDR2 from the germline V gene are SGHRS and YFSETQ. The CDR3 has 13 amino acids. The CDR3 sequence: CASSLARENEQFF. The CDR3, as DNA: TGCGCCAGCAGCTTGGCGAGGGAGAATGAGCAGTTCTTC.

The gene calls are TRBV7-2 and TRBJ1-2; 8 bases are shared with TRBD1. The CDR3 runs to 16 residues. After removal of 2 bases from V and 8 bases from J, the junction contained 13 bases not matched to a gene. Per the germline V gene, CDR1 is SGHTA and CDR2 is FQGNSA. CDR3 protein: CASSLWPGQELSGYTF. Here the CDR3 DNA reads TGTGCCAGCAGCTTATGGCCGGGACAGGAATTATCCGGCTACACCTTC.

This clone has just a few counts. V usage is TRBV28 and J usage is TRBJ1-2, with D possibly being TRBD1 (5 bases). Germline CDR1 reads MDHEN; CDR2 reads SYDVKM. V lost 1 base to trimming and J lost 2 bases, with 5 bases between them. CDR3 length equals 13 residues. Here the CDR3 reads CASSLSGNYGYTF. The CDR3 DNA reads TGTGCCAGCAGTTTATCAGGGAACTATGGCTACACCTTC.

This clone was recorded a few times. CDR3 nucleotides: TGTGCCAGCAGCTCGCGGGACCACGAGCAGTACTTC. This gives the protein CASSSRDHEQYF. The chain uses TRBV7-9 and TRBJ2-7; TRBD2 might be the D (6 bases). This CDR3 region has 12 residues. Germline V gene lookup returns CDR1 SEHNR and CDR2 FQNEAQ (reference sequence). V lost 4 bases, J lost 5 bases, and 9 bases lay in between.

The chain joins TRBV30 to TRBJ2-1, with TRBD2 matching 13 bases. CDR1 is GTSNPN and CDR2 is SVGIG in the germline V gene (reference sequence). V was pared by 1 base and J by 9 bases, with 9 bases of the junction left unmatched. This CDR3 has 16 amino acids. CDR3 nucleotides: TGTGCCTGGAGTGGACTAGCGGGGGGAGGCGGCAGTGAGCAGTTCTTC. Translated, it gives CAWSGLAGGGGSEQFF.

J is TRBJ2-2 and V is TRBV5-4; unclear D gene. V was trimmed by 2 bases and J by 5 bases, leaving 22 bases between them. CDR1 and CDR2 (germline): SGHNT, YYREEE (reference sequence). The CDR3 consists of 18 residues. CDR3 sequence: CASSFYAIEWYRTGELFF. The CDR3 DNA sequence: TGTGCCAGCAGCTTTTACGCAATAGAGTGGTATCGGACCGGGGAGCTGTTTTTT.

The chain uses TRBV5-1 and TRBJ1-2, with TRBD1 matching over 10 bases. The trim removed 5 bases at V and 3 bases at J, leaving 7 bases unmatched. The CDR3 length is 15 residues. Germline CDR1 is SGHRS and CDR2 is YFSETQ. The CDR3 coding sequence is TGCGCCAGCAGAGGTGGACAGGGGGGCGACTATGGCTACACCTTC. Its protein is CASRGGQGGDYGYTF.

The chain links TRBV5-1 to TRBJ2-7, with unresolved D. The germline CDR1 and CDR2 sequences are SGHRS and YFSETQ. The CDR3 covers 15 residues. The V end lost 0 bases, the J end lost 2 bases, and 12 bases lay between the germline ends. CDR3 sequence: CASSLVGQSTYEQYF. CDR3 nucleotides: TGCGCCAGCAGCTTGGTTGGCCAATCCACCTACGAGCAGTACTTC.

The CDR3 spells CSAQEGTEAFF. DNA for the CDR3: TGCAGTGCCCAGGAGGGGACCGAAGCTTTCTTT. The gene calls are TRBV20-1 and TRBJ1-1, with D perhaps TRBD1 (5 bases). The ends were cut back, 6 bases at V and 8 bases at J, with 13 bases in the middle. The CDR3 consists of 11 residues. Germline V gene lookup returns CDR1 DFQATT and CDR2 SNEGSKA (reference sequence).

The chain links TRBV2 to TRBJ2-3; no firm D call. V shed 6 bases and J shed 6 bases, with 10 bases lying between them. Germline CDR1 SNHLY, CDR2 FYNNEI. The CDR3 length is 12 residues. The CDR3 reads CASRRDTDTQYF. In nucleotides, the CDR3 is TGTGCCAGCAGGCGAGACACCGATACGCAGTATTTT.

There are a few counts of this clone. The chain employs TRBV10-3 and TRBJ2-2; TRBD2 matches 9 bases. Unmatched junction bases numbered 4, after V lost 3 bases and J lost 2 bases. Germline loops: CDR1 ENHRY, CDR2 SYGVKD. This CDR3 comprises 16 residues. Here the CDR3 DNA reads TGTGCCATCAGTGACTCTAGCGGGGCTAACACCGGGGAGCTGTTTTTT. The encoded protein is CAISDSSGANTGELFF.

The chain combines TRBV9 with TRBJ1-1; D is perhaps TRBD1 (5 bases). The ends were cut back, 3 bases at V and 2 bases at J, with 14 bases in the middle. Germline CDR1 and CDR2: SGDLS and YYNGEE. The length of the CDR3 is 15 residues. The CDR3, as DNA: TGTGCCAGCAGCGGAGCGGGGGGTGGAAACACTGAAGCTTTCTTT. Amino acids: CASSGAGGGNTEAFF.

This chain uses TRBV7-9 with TRBJ1-1, with D unresolved. CDR1 is SEHNR, CDR2 FQNEAQ, per germline (reference sequence). Trimming shortened V by 1 base and J by 0 bases, and 9 bases separated the two germline ends. CDR3 length: 15 amino acids. CDR3 sequence: CASSLDSSMNTEAFF. The CDR3 DNA reads TGTGCCAGCAGCTTAGACAGTTCTATGAACACTGAAGCTTTCTTT.

The chain uses TRBV27 and TRBJ2-7, with TRBD1 identical over 8 bases. The J segment lost 7 bases and the V segment lost 6 bases, leaving 5 bases of the junction unmatched. The CDR3 totals 12 residues. Germline CDR1 is MNHEY and CDR2 is SMNVEV (reference sequence). DNA of the CDR3: TGTGCCAGCAGAAAGAACAGGGGGGAGCAGTACTTC. Translated: CASRKNRGEQYF.

V is TRBV7-8 and J is TRBJ2-5, with 8 nucleotides matching TRBD1. J gave up 4 bases and V 5 bases, and 9 bases lay outside the gene matches. CDR3 size: 15 residues. Germline V CDR1 and CDR2: SGHVS, FQNEAQ. The CDR3 protein is CASSPDRVSPETQYF. Here the CDR3 DNA reads TGTGCCAGCAGCCCGGACAGGGTTTCGCCAGAGACCCAGTACTTC.

The chain combines TRBV1 with TRBJ2-1; no check of the table's D call, TRBD2, against the DNA was made. TRBV1 is a pseudogene segment. The CDR3 totals 16 residues. The CDR3 loop reads CTSSHPTRTSYNEQFF. CDR3 nucleotides: TGCACCAGCAGCCACCCCACTCGAACCTCCTACAATGAGCAGTTCTTC.

The rearrangement links TRBV25-1 to TRBJ1-5; the D is unclear. V lost 4 bases to trimming and J lost 6 bases, with 13 bases between them. Per the germline V gene, CDR1 is MGHDK and CDR2 is SYGVNS. This CDR3 is 14 amino acids long. The CDR3 nucleotides are TGTGCCAGCAGTGGGACGGGCGGGGTTCAGCCCCAGCATTTT. This encodes CASSGTGGVQPQHF.

J is TRBJ1-5 and V is TRBV5-1; D is perhaps TRBD1 (6 bases). The ends were cut back, 0 bases at V and 1 base at J, with 8 bases in the middle. Germline V gene data show CDR1 as SGHRS and CDR2 as YFSETQ. The CDR3 sequence is 15 residues long. CDR3 in amino acids: CASSLGGGSNQPQHF. CDR3 in DNA: TGCGCCAGCAGCTTGGGAGGGGGAAGCAATCAGCCCCAGCATTTT. Using reference TRBV5-1 and TRBJ1-5 for the parts outside the CDR3, the full variable domain is KAGVTQTPRYLIKTRGQQVTLSCSPISGHRSVSWYQQTPGQGLQFLFEYFSETQRNKGNFPGRFSGRQFSNSRSEMNVSTLELGDSALYLCASSLGGGSNQPQHFGDGTRLSIL.

In its sample, this clone was seen a few times. This chain links TRBV30 with TRBJ1-5; no reliable D call. CDR3 size: 15 residues. Germline CDR1 reads GTSNPN; CDR2 reads SVGIG (reference sequence). Between the trimmed V and J ends, which lost 1 base and 2 bases, there was a span of 12 bases. The chain's CDR3 is CAWSAEVVGNQPQHF. Written as DNA, the CDR3 is TGTGCCTGGAGTGCCGAGGTGGTGGGCAATCAGCCCCAGCATTTT.

This clone occurred once. The rearrangement joins TRBV6-5 to TRBJ1-4; D is ambiguous. CDR1 and CDR2 (germline): MNHEY, SVGAGI. The CDR3 totals 13 residues. The V end was cut by 1 base, the J end by 7 bases, with 7 bases between. The DNA for the CDR3 is TGTGCCAGCAGTTACTTTACGGGTGAAAAACTGTTTTTT. This sequence encodes CASSYFTGEKLFF.

This chain connects TRBV6-1 to TRBJ1-6; D perhaps matches TRBD1 (5 bases). Trimming removed 11 bases from V and 5 bases from J, with 16 bases in between. Germline V lookup: CDR1 MNHNS, CDR2 SASEGT. The CDR3 loop spans 14 amino acids. The CDR3 loop is CAGGGRQNNSPLHF. The CDR3 DNA reads as TGTGCCGGGGGGGGGAGACAAAATAATTCACCCCTCCACTTT.

The CDR3 DNA is TGTGCCACCAGCAGAGACCCCGGGGGGGGCTACAATGAGCAGTTCTTC. Its translation is CATSRDPGGGYNEQFF. The V and J genes are TRBV15 and TRBJ2-1; 8 bases are a match to TRBD2. The V and J ends lost 0 bases and 3 bases, in that order; junction bases with no gene match: 4. This CDR3 comprises 16 residues. CDR1 is LNHNV and CDR2 is YYDKDF in the germline V gene (reference sequence).

This chain links TRBV19 with TRBJ2-2; TRBD2 matches 7 bases. Germline V gene data show CDR1 as LNHDA and CDR2 as SQIVND (reference sequence). Losses at the gene ends were 9 bases for V and 5 bases for J; bases not matched to a gene: 9. The CDR3 has 14 residues. The CDR3 sequence: CASSSGGGTGELFF. Here the CDR3 DNA reads TGTGCCAGCTCTAGCGGAGGTGGGACCGGGGAGCTGTTTTTT.

V and J are TRBV19 and TRBJ1-2, with TRBD1 as a possible D gene (5 bases). Looked up from germline, CDR1 is LNHDA and CDR2 is SQIVND (reference sequence). The CDR3 consists of 17 residues. Between the trimmed V and J ends, which lost 0 bases and 6 bases, there was a span of 20 bases. The CDR3 DNA follows: TGTGCCAGTAGTATAGATAATGGAGTTGGGACGGGAGATGGCTACACCTTC. It translates to CASSIDNGVGTGDGYTF.

The chain couples TRBV11-2 to TRBJ2-1; D might be TRBD2 (6 bases). In germline, CDR1 is SGHAT, CDR2 FQNNGV. V was trimmed by 4 bases and J by 5 bases, leaving 9 bases between them. The CDR3 totals 13 residues. The CDR3 DNA reads as TGTGCCAGCAGCTCGACTAGTAACAATGAGCAGTTCTTC. Translation gives CASSSTSNNEQFF.

The genes are TRBV29-1 and TRBJ2-5, with D perhaps TRBD2 (6 bases). Germline CDR1 reads SQVTM; CDR2 reads ANQGSEA. There are 14 residues in the CDR3. V lost 3 bases and J lost 5, with 16 bases in between. The CDR3: CSVDATGTGETQYF. The CDR3 region has the DNA TGCAGCGTTGACGCGACGGGGACTGGGGAGACCCAGTACTTC.

CDR3 DNA: TGTGCCAGCAGCGTAGGTCAAACGGGGGTAATCAATGAGCAGTTCTTC. As protein: CASSVGQTGVINEQFF. The chain is built from TRBV9 and TRBJ2-1, with D possibly matching TRBD2 (6 bases). V lost 0 bases and J lost 6, with 16 bases in between. This CDR3 spans 16 amino acids. Germline CDR1 is SGDLS and CDR2 is YYNGEE.

This sequence joins TRBV6-6 and TRBJ1-2; D is uncertain. V was cut by 9 bases and J by 4 bases, with 9 bases left in between. The CDR3 spans 11 residues. The germline V gene has CDR1 MNHNY and CDR2 SVGAGI (reference sequence). CDR3 protein: CASSPAYGYTF. CDR3 coding DNA: TGTGCCAGTAGCCCGGCCTATGGCTACACCTTC.

This chain links TRBV7-2 with TRBJ2-2; 7 nucleotides align to TRBD1. Germline values: CDR1 SGHTA, CDR2 FQGNSA. The trim removed 3 bases at V and 1 base at J, leaving 8 bases unmatched. The CDR3 sequence is 17 residues long. For the CDR3, the DNA is TGTGCCAGCAGCTTTCGTAGGGGGCGGGTGAACACCGGGGAGCTGTTTTTT. It is translated as CASSFRRGRVNTGELFF.